This entry is about one T cell receptor (beta chain). This entry belongs to a study of blood T cell repertoires in COVID-19. Overall study: Sources were T cells, B-cell-depleted T cells, or PBMCs; the material itself was cDNA or gDNA.

Sequencing was performed with immunoSEQ multiplex PCR; in TCRdb, only in-frame clones are kept and a portion is missing. This table has around 140,000 clones, 75% to 80% appearing once. Germline lookup yields CDR1 GTSNPN and CDR2 SVGIG (reference sequence). CDR3 length: 14 amino acids. V dropped 2 bases and J dropped 1 base, with 9 bases sitting between them. Sample: peripheral blood. The chain employs TRBV30 and TRBJ1-5, with D uncertain. This TCR was recovered from a woman in her 50s with active or convalescent COVID-19. The CDR3 is CAWSTGRSNQPQHF. The CDR3 DNA reads as TGTGCCTGGAGTACGGGGAGGAGCAATCAGCCCCAGCATTTT.